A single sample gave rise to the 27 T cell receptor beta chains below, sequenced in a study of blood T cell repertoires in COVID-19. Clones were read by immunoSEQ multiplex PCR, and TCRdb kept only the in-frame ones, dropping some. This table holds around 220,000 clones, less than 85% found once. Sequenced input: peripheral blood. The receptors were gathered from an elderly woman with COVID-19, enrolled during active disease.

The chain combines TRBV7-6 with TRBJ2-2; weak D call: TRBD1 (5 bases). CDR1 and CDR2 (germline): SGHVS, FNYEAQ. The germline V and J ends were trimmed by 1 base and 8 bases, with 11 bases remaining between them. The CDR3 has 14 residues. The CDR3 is CASSLEQVIGELFF. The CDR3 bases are TGTGCCAGCAGCTTAGAACAGGTGATAGGGGAGCTGTTTTTT.

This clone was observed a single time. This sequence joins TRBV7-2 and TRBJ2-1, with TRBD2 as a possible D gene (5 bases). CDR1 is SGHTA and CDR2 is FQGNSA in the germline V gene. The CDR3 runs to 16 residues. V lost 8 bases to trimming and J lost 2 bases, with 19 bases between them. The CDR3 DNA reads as TGTGCCAGCCCCCTCGGGGTGGCCCGACCCTACAATGAGCAGTTCTTC. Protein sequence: CASPLGVARPYNEQFF.

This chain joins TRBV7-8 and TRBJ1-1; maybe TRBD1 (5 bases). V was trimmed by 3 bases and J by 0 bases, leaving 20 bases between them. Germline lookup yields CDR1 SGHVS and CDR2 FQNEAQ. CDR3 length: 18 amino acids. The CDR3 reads CASSFKVSGGRMNTEAFF. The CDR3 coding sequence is TGTGCCAGCAGCTTTAAGGTTTCGGGGGGAAGGATGAACACTGAAGCTTTCTTT.

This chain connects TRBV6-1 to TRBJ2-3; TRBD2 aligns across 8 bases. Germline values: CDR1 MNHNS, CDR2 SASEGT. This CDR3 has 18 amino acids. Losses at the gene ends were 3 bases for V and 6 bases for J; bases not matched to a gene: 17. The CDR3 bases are TGTGCCAGCAGTGATCCCTTACCCGGGGGGGCGCGAAGTGATACGCAGTATTTT. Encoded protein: CASSDPLPGGARSDTQYF.

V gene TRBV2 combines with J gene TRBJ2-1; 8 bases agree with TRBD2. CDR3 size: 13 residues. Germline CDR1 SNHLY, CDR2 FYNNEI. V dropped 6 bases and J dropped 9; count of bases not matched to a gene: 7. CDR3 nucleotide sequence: TGTGCCAGCAGATTAGCGGGGTCGGGTGAGCAGTTCTTC. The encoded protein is CASRLAGSGEQFF.

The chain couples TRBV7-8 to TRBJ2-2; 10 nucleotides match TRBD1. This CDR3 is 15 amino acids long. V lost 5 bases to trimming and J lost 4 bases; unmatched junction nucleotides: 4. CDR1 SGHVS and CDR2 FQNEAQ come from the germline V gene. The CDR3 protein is CASSRGQGSTGELFF. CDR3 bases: TGTGCCAGCAGCCGGGGACAGGGGAGCACCGGGGAGCTGTTTTTT.

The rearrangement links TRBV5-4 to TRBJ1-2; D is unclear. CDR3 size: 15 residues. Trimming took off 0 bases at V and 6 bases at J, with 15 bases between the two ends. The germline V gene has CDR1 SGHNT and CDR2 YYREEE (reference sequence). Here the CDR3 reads CASSLAGVVGDGYTF. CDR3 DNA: TGTGCCAGCAGCTTGGCGGGCGTAGTCGGGGATGGCTACACCTTC.

CDR3 nucleotides: TGCGCCAGCAGCTCACGGACAGCGAACACCGGGGAGCTGTTTTTT. Translating gives CASSSRTANTGELFF. V gene TRBV5-1 combines with J gene TRBJ2-2; D might be TRBD1 (6 bases). V was shortened by 3 bases and J by 0 bases, with 9 bases between the two germline ends. In germline, CDR1 is SGHRS, CDR2 YFSETQ. This CDR3 spans 15 amino acids.

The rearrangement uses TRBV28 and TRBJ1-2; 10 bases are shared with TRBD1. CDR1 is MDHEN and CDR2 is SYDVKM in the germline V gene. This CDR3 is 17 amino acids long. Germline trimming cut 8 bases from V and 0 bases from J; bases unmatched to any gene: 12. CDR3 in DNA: TGTGCCAGCGTATCGGGACAGGGGCTCACAGCTAACTATGGCTACACCTTC. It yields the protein CASVSGQGLTANYGYTF.

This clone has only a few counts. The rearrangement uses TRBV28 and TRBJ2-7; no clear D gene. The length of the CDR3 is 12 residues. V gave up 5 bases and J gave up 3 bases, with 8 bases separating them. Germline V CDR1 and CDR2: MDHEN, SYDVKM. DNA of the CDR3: TGTGCCAGCAGTCCCCCCCTCTACGAGCAGTACTTC. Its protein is CASSPPLYEQYF. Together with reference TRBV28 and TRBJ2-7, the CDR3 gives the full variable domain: DVKVTQSSRYLVKRTGEKVFLECVQDMDHENMFWYRQDPGLGLRLIYFSYDVKMKEKGDIPEGYSVSREKKERFSLILESASTNQTSMYLCASSPPLYEQYFGPGTRLTVT.

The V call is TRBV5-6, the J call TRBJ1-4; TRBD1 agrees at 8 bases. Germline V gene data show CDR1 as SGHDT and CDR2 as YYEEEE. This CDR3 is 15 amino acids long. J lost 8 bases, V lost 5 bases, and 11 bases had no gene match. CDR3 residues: CASSNSGGMDEKLFF. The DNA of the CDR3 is TGTGCCAGCAGTAATTCAGGGGGCATGGACGAAAAACTGTTTTTT.

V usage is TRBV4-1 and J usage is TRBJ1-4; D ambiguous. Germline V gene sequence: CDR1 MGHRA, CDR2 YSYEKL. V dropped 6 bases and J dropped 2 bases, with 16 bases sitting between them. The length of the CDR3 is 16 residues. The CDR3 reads CASSLTPARTNEKLFF. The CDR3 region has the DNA TGCGCCAGCAGTCTCACCCCCGCCAGGACTAATGAAAAACTGTTTTTT.

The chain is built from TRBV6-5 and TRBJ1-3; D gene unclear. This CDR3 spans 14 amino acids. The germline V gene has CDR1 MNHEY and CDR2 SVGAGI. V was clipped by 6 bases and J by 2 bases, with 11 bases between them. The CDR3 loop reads CASSTSRTGNTIYF. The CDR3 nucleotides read TGTGCCAGCAGCACCTCGAGGACTGGAAACACCATATATTTT.

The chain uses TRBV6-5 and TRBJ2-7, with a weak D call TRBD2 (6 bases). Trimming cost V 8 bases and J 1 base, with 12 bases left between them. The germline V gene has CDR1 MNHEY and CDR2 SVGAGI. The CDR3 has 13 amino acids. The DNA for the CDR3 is TGTGCCAGCTGCTTTAGCGGATCCTACGAGCAGTACTTC. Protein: CASCFSGSYEQYF.

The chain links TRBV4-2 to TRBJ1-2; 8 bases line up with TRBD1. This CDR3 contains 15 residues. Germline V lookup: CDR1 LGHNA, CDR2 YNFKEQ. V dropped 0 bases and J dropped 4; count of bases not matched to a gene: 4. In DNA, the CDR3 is TGTGCCAGCAGCCAAGAGGACAGGGACGGCTATGGCTACACCTTC. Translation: CASSQEDRDGYGYTF.

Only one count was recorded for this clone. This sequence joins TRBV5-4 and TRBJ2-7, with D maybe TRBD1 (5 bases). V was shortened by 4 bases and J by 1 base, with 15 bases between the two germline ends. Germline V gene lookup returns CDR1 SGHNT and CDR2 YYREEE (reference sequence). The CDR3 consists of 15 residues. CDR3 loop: CASSKGIDSSYEQYF. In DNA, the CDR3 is TGTGCCAGCAGCAAAGGAATAGACAGTTCCTACGAGCAGTACTTC.

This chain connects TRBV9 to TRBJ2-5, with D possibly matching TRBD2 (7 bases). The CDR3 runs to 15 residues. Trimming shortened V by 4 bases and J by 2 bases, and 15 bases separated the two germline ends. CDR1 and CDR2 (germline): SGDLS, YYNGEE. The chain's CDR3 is CASSPMGGPQETQYF. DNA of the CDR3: TGTGCCAGCAGCCCTATGGGGGGGCCGCAAGAGACCCAGTACTTC.

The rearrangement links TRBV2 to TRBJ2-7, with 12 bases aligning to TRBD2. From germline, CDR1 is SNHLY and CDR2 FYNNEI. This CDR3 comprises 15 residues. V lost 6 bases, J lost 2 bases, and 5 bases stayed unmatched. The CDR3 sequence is CASRARTSGAYEQYF. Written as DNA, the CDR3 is TGTGCCAGCAGGGCCCGGACTAGCGGGGCCTACGAGCAGTACTTC.

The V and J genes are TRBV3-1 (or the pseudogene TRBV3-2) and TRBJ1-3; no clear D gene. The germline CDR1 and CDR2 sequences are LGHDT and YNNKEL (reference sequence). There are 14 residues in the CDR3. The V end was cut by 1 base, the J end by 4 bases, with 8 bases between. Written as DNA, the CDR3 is TGTGCCAGCAGCCAAGCGGGAGCAGGAAACACCATATATTTT. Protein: CASSQAGAGNTIYF.

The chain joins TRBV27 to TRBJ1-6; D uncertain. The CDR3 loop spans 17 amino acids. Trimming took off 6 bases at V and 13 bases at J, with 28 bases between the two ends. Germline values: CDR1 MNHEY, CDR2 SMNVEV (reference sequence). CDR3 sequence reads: CASSFGMRNPELGPLHF. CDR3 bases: TGTGCCAGCAGCTTCGGGATGCGAAACCCGGAATTAGGGCCCCTCCACTTT.

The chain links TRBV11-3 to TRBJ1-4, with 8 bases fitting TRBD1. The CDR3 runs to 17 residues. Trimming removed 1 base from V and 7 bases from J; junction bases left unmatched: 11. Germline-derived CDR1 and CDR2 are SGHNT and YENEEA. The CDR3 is CASSLVRRRGQAEKLFF. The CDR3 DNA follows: TGTGCCAGCAGCTTAGTGAGGAGGAGGGGACAGGCTGAAAAACTGTTTTTT. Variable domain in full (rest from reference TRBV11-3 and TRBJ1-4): EAGVVQSPRYKIIEKKQPVAFWCNPISGHNTLYWYLQNLGQGPELLIRYENEEAVDDSQLPKDRFSAERLKGVDSTLKIQPAELGDSAVYLCASSLVRRRGQAEKLFFGSGTQLSVL.

CDR3 in amino acids: CASSEEGDSSYGYTF. In nucleotides, the CDR3 is TGTGCCAGCAGTGAGGAAGGGGACAGTTCGTATGGCTACACCTTC. The chain employs TRBV6-1 and TRBJ1-2; 7 bases are shared with TRBD1. Germline loops: CDR1 MNHNS, CDR2 SASEGT. The CDR3 runs to 15 residues. With 3 bases clipped from V and 5 bases from J, the junction kept 9 bases outside the gene matches.

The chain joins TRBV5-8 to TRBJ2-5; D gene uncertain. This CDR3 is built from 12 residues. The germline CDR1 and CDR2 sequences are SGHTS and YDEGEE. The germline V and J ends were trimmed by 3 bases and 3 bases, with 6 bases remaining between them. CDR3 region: CASSWSEETQYF. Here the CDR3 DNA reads TGTGCCAGCAGCTGGTCAGAAGAGACCCAGTACTTC.

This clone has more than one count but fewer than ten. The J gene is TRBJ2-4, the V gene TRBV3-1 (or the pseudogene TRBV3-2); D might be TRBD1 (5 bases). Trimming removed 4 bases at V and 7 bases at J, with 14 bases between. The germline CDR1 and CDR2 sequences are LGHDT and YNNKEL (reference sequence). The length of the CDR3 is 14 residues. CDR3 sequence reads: CASSPLSSGNIQYF. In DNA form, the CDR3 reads TGTGCCAGCAGCCCCCTTTCCTCAGGGAACATTCAGTACTTC.

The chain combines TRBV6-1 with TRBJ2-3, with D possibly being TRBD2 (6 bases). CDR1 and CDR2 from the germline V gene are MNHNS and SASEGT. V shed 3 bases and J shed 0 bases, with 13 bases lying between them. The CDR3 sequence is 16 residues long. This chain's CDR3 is CASSEMIGGSTDTQYF. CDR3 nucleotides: TGTGCCAGCAGTGAGATGATCGGGGGAAGCACAGATACGCAGTATTTT.

CDR3 loop: CASSRSDSGETQYF. As DNA, the CDR3 is TGTGCCAGCAGCAGATCGGACAGTGGAGAGACCCAGTACTTC. The V gene is TRBV7-9, the J gene TRBJ2-5; weak D call: TRBD1 (6 bases). The CDR3 totals 14 residues. The V end lost 5 bases, the J end lost 4 bases, and 14 bases lay between the germline ends. Germline V lookup: CDR1 SEHNR, CDR2 FQNEAQ (reference sequence).

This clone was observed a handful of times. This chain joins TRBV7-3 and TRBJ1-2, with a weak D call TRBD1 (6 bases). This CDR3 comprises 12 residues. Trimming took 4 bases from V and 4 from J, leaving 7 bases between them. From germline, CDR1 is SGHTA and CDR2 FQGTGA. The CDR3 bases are TGTGCCAGCAGCTCGGACAGCTATGGCTACACCTTC. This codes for CASSSDSYGYTF. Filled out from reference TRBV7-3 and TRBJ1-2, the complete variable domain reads GAGVSQTPSNKVTEKGKYVELRCDPISGHTALYWYRQSLGQGPEFLIYFQGTGAADDSGLPNDRFFAVRPEGSVSTLKIQRTERGDSAVYLCASSSDSYGYTFGSGTRLTVV.